This is a list of T cell receptor beta chains from one sample in a study of PD-1 blockade in classical Hodgkin lymphoma. The protocol was immunoSEQ multiplex PCR, while the TCRdb copy is restricted to in-frame clones and leaves out a portion. The sample holds 50,000 or so clones, around 76% seen once. The sequencing used peripheral blood mononuclear cells (PBMCs), collected before the fourth cycle of nivolumab. The receptors originated from a human donor with classical Hodgkin lymphoma. Both conserved end residues are part of each CDR3. The order of the fields is clone size, CDR3 length, J gene, V gene, D gene, CDR3 protein, CDR3 DNA. A D gene is named only where the DNA matches it firmly. Size is omitted from some rows. Given values are once, few, many or a class for expanded clones.

clone size: many; CDR3 length: 14; J gene: TRBJ2-7; V gene: TRBV6-5; D gene: TRBD1; CDR3 protein: CASRSPGQGYEQYF; CDR3 DNA: TGTGCCAGCAGGTCCCCGGGACAGGGCTACGAGCAGTACTTC
clone size: -; CDR3 length: 16; J gene: TRBJ2-1; V gene: TRBV9; D gene: TRBD2; CDR3 protein: CASSALAGGPRNEQFF; CDR3 DNA: TGTGCCAGCAGCGCCCTAGCGGGAGGGCCTAGAAATGAGCAGTTCTTC
clone size: -; CDR3 length: 16; J gene: TRBJ2-2; V gene: TRBV9; D gene: TRBD2; CDR3 protein: CASSASSGRNTGELFF; CDR3 DNA: TGTGCCAGCAGCGCTTCTAGCGGGAGAAACACCGGGGAGCTGTTTTTT
clone size: -; CDR3 length: 19; J gene: TRBJ2-1; V gene: TRBV4-3; D gene: TRBD2; CDR3 protein: CASSPLPRGLAGGGNEQFF; CDR3 DNA: TGCGCCAGCAGCCCTCTTCCTCGGGGCCTAGCGGGAGGAGGGAATGAGCAGTTCTTC
clone size: -; CDR3 length: 12; J gene: TRBJ1-2; V gene: TRBV28; D gene: -; CDR3 protein: CASRRQAYGYTF; CDR3 DNA: TGTGCCAGCAGACGACAGGCTTATGGCTACACCTTC
clone size: -; CDR3 length: 14; J gene: TRBJ1-6; V gene: TRBV6-5; D gene: -; CDR3 protein: CASRRTISGSPLHF; CDR3 DNA: TGTGCCAGCAGACGGACGATAAGCGGCTCACCCCTCCACTTT
clone size: -; CDR3 length: 13; J gene: TRBJ1-2; V gene: TRBV6-1; D gene: -; CDR3 protein: CASSVSGNYGYTF; CDR3 DNA: TGTGCCAGCAGTGTGTCAGGGAACTATGGCTACACCTTC
clone size: -; CDR3 length: 16; J gene: TRBJ2-7; V gene: TRBV7-2; D gene: -; CDR3 protein: CASSLEGAGGPYEQYF; CDR3 DNA: TGTGCCAGCAGCTTAGAGGGGGCGGGAGGACCCTACGAGCAGTACTTC
clone size: -; CDR3 length: 15; J gene: TRBJ1-4; V gene: TRBV18; D gene: TRBD1; CDR3 protein: CASSTDRDRDEKLFF; CDR3 DNA: TGTGCCAGCTCAACTGATAGGGACAGGGATGAAAAACTGTTTTTT
clone size: -; CDR3 length: 15; J gene: TRBJ2-3; V gene: TRBV18; D gene: -; CDR3 protein: CASSPFVSGTDTQYF; CDR3 DNA: TGTGCCAGCTCACCATTTGTTTCAGGGACAGATACGCAGTATTTT
clone size: -; CDR3 length: 13; J gene: TRBJ2-7; V gene: TRBV5-1; D gene: -; CDR3 protein: CASSDPGPHEQYF; CDR3 DNA: TGCGCCAGCAGCGATCCGGGGCCCCACGAGCAGTACTTC
clone size: -; CDR3 length: 13; J gene: TRBJ2-3; V gene: TRBV6-5; D gene: -; CDR3 protein: CASRISGTDTQYF; CDR3 DNA: TGTGCCAGCAGAATTAGCGGCACAGATACGCAGTATTTT
clone size: few; CDR3 length: 13; J gene: TRBJ1-2; V gene: TRBV7-9; D gene: -; CDR3 protein: CASSLEGAGGYTF; CDR3 DNA: TGTGCCAGCAGCTTAGAAGGGGCAGGAGGCTACACCTTC
clone size: -; CDR3 length: 13; J gene: TRBJ2-3; V gene: TRBV7-2; D gene: -; CDR3 protein: CASSFELTDTQYF; CDR3 DNA: TGTGCCAGCAGCTTTGAATTGACAGATACGCAGTATTTT
clone size: once; CDR3 length: 14; J gene: TRBJ2-7; V gene: TRBV6-5; D gene: TRBD2; CDR3 protein: CASSYGGDSYEQYF; CDR3 DNA: TGTGCCAGCAGTTACGGGGGGGATAGCTACGAGCAGTACTTC
clone size: -; CDR3 length: 13; J gene: TRBJ1-1; V gene: TRBV21-1; D gene: -; CDR3 protein: CASSKAKSSEAFF; CDR3 DNA: TGTGCCAGCAGCAAAGCGAAAAGCTCTGAAGCTTTCTTT
clone size: -; CDR3 length: 18; J gene: TRBJ2-2; V gene: TRBV21-1; D gene: -; CDR3 protein: CASSKEVDLGGNTGELFF; CDR3 DNA: TGTGCCAGCAGCAAAGAAGTGGACCTCGGAGGGAACACCGGGGAGCTGTTTTTT
clone size: -; CDR3 length: 16; J gene: TRBJ2-3; V gene: TRBV7-9; D gene: TRBD1; CDR3 protein: CASSREHRGQADTQYF; CDR3 DNA: TGTGCCAGCAGTCGGGAGCACAGGGGGCAGGCAGATACGCAGTATTTT
clone size: -; CDR3 length: 13; J gene: TRBJ2-1; V gene: TRBV29-1; D gene: -; CDR3 protein: CSVGGQFRDEQFF; CDR3 DNA: TGCAGCGTTGGGGGGCAGTTTAGGGATGAGCAGTTCTTC
clone size: -; CDR3 length: 14; J gene: TRBJ2-1; V gene: TRBV29-1; D gene: TRBD2; CDR3 protein: CSASTSGYDNEQFF; CDR3 DNA: TGCAGCGCCTCGACTAGCGGGTATGACAATGAGCAGTTCTTC
clone size: -; CDR3 length: 12; J gene: TRBJ2-2; V gene: TRBV9; D gene: -; CDR3 protein: CASMGITGELFF; CDR3 DNA: TGTGCCAGCATGGGAATCACCGGGGAGCTGTTTTTT
clone size: -; CDR3 length: 15; J gene: TRBJ2-3; V gene: TRBV7-9; D gene: TRBD2; CDR3 protein: CASSLGSLAGDTQYF; CDR3 DNA: TGTGCCAGCAGCTTAGGGTCACTAGCGGGAGATACGCAGTATTTT
clone size: -; CDR3 length: 13; J gene: TRBJ2-5; V gene: TRBV7-2; D gene: -; CDR3 protein: CASSLDAGETQYF; CDR3 DNA: TGTGCCAGCAGCTTGGACGCAGGGGAGACCCAGTACTTC
clone size: once; CDR3 length: 16; J gene: TRBJ1-4; V gene: TRBV4-1; D gene: -; CDR3 protein: CASSRSLPVTNEKLFF; CDR3 DNA: TGCGCCAGCAGCCGGAGCTTGCCGGTTACTAATGAAAAACTGTTTTTT
clone size: -; CDR3 length: 12; J gene: TRBJ1-2; V gene: TRBV29-1; D gene: TRBD1; CDR3 protein: CSDLDRDYGYTF; CDR3 DNA: TGCAGCGATCTTGACAGGGACTATGGCTACACCTTC
clone size: few; CDR3 length: 14; J gene: TRBJ2-2; V gene: TRBV2; D gene: -; CDR3 protein: CASGASTNTGELFF; CDR3 DNA: TGTGCCAGCGGGGCCAGCACGAACACCGGGGAGCTGTTTTTT
clone size: once; CDR3 length: 16; J gene: TRBJ1-2; V gene: TRBV4-3; D gene: TRBD1; CDR3 protein: CASSQEWAQGASGYTF; CDR3 DNA: TGCGCCAGCAGCCAAGAATGGGCACAGGGGGCAAGTGGCTACACCTTC
clone size: -; CDR3 length: 15; J gene: TRBJ2-7; V gene: TRBV6-5; D gene: -; CDR3 protein: CASRPGLARAYEQYF; CDR3 DNA: TGTGCCAGCAGACCCGGACTGGCCCGGGCCTACGAGCAGTACTTC
clone size: -; CDR3 length: 14; J gene: TRBJ1-1; V gene: TRBV5-6; D gene: -; CDR3 protein: CASSPDISNTEAFF; CDR3 DNA: TGTGCCAGCAGCCCAGACATCTCCAACACTGAAGCTTTCTTT
clone size: -; CDR3 length: 15; J gene: TRBJ2-7; V gene: TRBV30; D gene: -; CDR3 protein: CAWSIRYSIGAEQYF; CDR3 DNA: TGTGCCTGGAGTATTCGGTATAGCATCGGGGCCGAGCAGTACTTC
clone size: -; CDR3 length: 21; J gene: TRBJ2-3; V gene: TRBV21-1; D gene: -; CDR3 protein: CASNTGRGLAGSPLWTDTQYF; CDR3 DNA: TGTGCCAGCAACACCGGAAGGGGACTAGCGGGATCCCCCCTATGGACAGATACGCAGTATTTT
clone size: -; CDR3 length: 18; J gene: TRBJ2-3; V gene: TRBV7-2; D gene: TRBD2; CDR3 protein: CASSLVVGGSSSTDTQYF; CDR3 DNA: TGTGCCAGCAGCCTCGTGGTTGGCGGGAGCAGTAGCACAGATACGCAGTATTTT
clone size: -; CDR3 length: 15; J gene: TRBJ2-3; V gene: TRBV7-2; D gene: TRBD2; CDR3 protein: CASSELAAHTDTQYF; CDR3 DNA: TGTGCCAGCAGCGAGCTAGCGGCCCACACAGATACGCAGTATTTT
clone size: -; CDR3 length: 14; J gene: TRBJ2-3; V gene: TRBV5-1; D gene: -; CDR3 protein: CASSLSGATDTQYF; CDR3 DNA: TGCGCCAGCAGCTTAAGCGGCGCGACAGATACGCAGTATTTT
clone size: -; CDR3 length: 19; J gene: TRBJ2-7; V gene: TRBV5-6; D gene: TRBD2; CDR3 protein: CASSSGLAGQVRFSYEQYF; CDR3 DNA: TGTGCCAGCAGCAGCGGACTAGCGGGACAAGTTCGATTCTCCTACGAGCAGTACTTC
clone size: -; CDR3 length: 11; J gene: TRBJ1-3; V gene: TRBV25-1; D gene: -; CDR3 protein: CASSPGNTIYF; CDR3 DNA: TGTGCCAGCAGTCCCGGGAACACCATATATTTT
clone size: -; CDR3 length: 13; J gene: TRBJ2-3; V gene: TRBV5-1; D gene: -; CDR3 protein: CASSLGGTDTQYF; CDR3 DNA: TGCGCCAGCAGCTTGGGGGGCACAGATACGCAGTATTTT
clone size: once; CDR3 length: 14; J gene: TRBJ2-2; V gene: TRBV14; D gene: -; CDR3 protein: CASSREPNTGELFF; CDR3 DNA: TGTGCCAGCAGCCGAGAGCCAAACACCGGGGAGCTGTTTTTT
clone size: -; CDR3 length: 14; J gene: TRBJ2-7; V gene: TRBV7-2; D gene: TRBD2; CDR3 protein: CASSFTSGIYEQYF; CDR3 DNA: TGTGCCAGCAGCTTTACTAGCGGGATATACGAGCAGTACTTC